The entry below describes one T cell receptor (beta chain). No antigen is known for it. This CDR3 is built from 15 residues. Trimming pared 3 bases from V and 4 bases from J, leaving 15 bases between. From germline, CDR1 is ENHRY and CDR2 SYGVKD. This sample was taken from a study of T cell responses to AZD1222 COVID-19 vaccine. This table comes from immunoSEQ multiplex PCR, and its TCRdb copy is limited to in-frame clones, with some not included. The sample has approximately 140,000 clones, about nine tenths seen once. General study results and limits: The study identified only five to seven AZD1222 recipients as seropositive at baseline. There were repertoire samples only from the period after the peak T cell response. Unmutated variant regions reportedly attract nearly half of all spike-specific TCRs. Clonal diversity was possibly underestimated, and the donors were mostly white British, with more females.

This sample comprised peripheral blood, obtained 28 days after the second AZD1222 dose. The chain couples TRBV10-3 to TRBJ1-2, with D uncertain. The source is an adult who received the AZD1222 COVID-19 vaccine. CDR3 sequence (DNA): TGTGCCATCAGTGACCCTCCGCCCGGCGGCTATGGCTACACCTTC. This gives the protein CAISDPPPGGYGYTF.